The present T cell receptor beta chain was sequenced within a study of cytomegalovirus exposure and HLA in healthy donors (dated by TCRdb to about 2017). Regarding the complete study: In an earlier analysis of some 610 of the donors, around 290 Gb of sequence data and 90 million to 120 million unique TCR beta sequences from about 190 million T cells were reported. Roughly 300 gigabases of sequencing data and around 85 million unique TCR sequences made up an early release that covered approximately 620 HLA-typed donors. Of the 300 to 450 genotyped donors, less than 85% were placed in the genetic ancestry cluster associated with self-reported Caucasian donors. The study was designed to test whether signatures of past pathogen exposure could be identified by cataloging public T cell receptors. The study used immunosequencing to profile the T cell repertoires of approximately 650 subjects and linked those repertoires to cytomegalovirus serostatus. A separate validation cohort of about 110 different subjects was used in addition to the roughly 640-subject first cohort. High-throughput TCR immunosequencing, statistical association of individual TCRs with disease status, and machine learning were combined to predict cytomegalovirus infection status. In a later analysis, previously published TCR beta repertoires from several hundred donors were re-analyzed and high-resolution HLA genotyping was added so that TCR occurrence patterns could be studied. Rather than using new phenotypic data, the later analysis identified candidate immune exposures from TCR beta sequences and from how often those sequences occurred across donors. An earlier analysis of around 640 of the donors used high-throughput TCR beta sequencing to judge whether each TCR beta V gene segment behaved as functional or pseudogenic. Alongside the repertoire data, information on donor age, sex, ethnicity and CMV serostatus was compiled. In a later genetic analysis, genome-wide SNP genotypes for about 55% of the roughly 700 donors were used, and that subset was treated as a discovery cohort. Every discovery cohort repertoire had been produced on one sequencing platform. Both class I and class II loci were covered by HLA typing, at four-digit resolution. Typing coverage differed by locus: A, B, C, DRB1 and DQB1 were typed in roughly 629-630 donors, DQA1 in roughly 510, DPA1 in around 600, and DPB1 in 450 to 480. Five DR-DQ haplotypes were handled as single units for association and clustering because linkage in the cohort was strong. Across approximately 400 genotyped donors of the cohort, an average of about 250,000 unique TCR beta nucleotide sequences per donor were sequenced, and 15% to 20% of those sequences were non-productive. The paper as a whole reports these results and caveats: Sequencing depth was assumed to be roughly uniform across donors in the presence/absence analyses, though that assumption may not hold. A further reported finding was that TCR beta sequences accurately predicted the HLA-A and HLA-B alleles for most subjects in the first cohort. Compared with the approximately 670-donor mean, donors in an Asian-associated ancestry cluster had fewer N-insertions in productive TCRs, according to a later genetic analysis. According to a later analysis, parvovirus B19, influenza, CMV and Epstein-Barr virus appeared linked to several top co-occurrence clusters. According to a later analysis, TCR association rates differed among HLA loci, with DRB1 alleles showing the most associated TCRs and HLA-C alleles showing the fewest. Because some donors lacked HLA typing at each locus, the association tests relied only on the typed subset. An association between a missense DCLRE1C variant and V-gene and J-gene trimming of TCR beta chains was found in a later genetic analysis and replicated in an independent cohort. In a later analysis, 15,000 to 20,000 TCR beta sequences were associated with specific HLA alleles at a false discovery rate of 0.05. An earlier analysis of 450 to 750 of the donors showed that most TCR beta V segments appeared in productive rearrangements either about 90% or about 30% of the time, which broadly matched IMGT annotations. Only TCR beta chains were sequenced in this cohort, and the absence of alpha or paired-chain data limited detectable features. According to the authors, the approach could potentially be generalized to other disease states and immunological phenotypes. Some IMGT-functional V segments, including TRBV6-2 and TRBV6-3, could not be told apart with the 87-base-pair reads, so those segments were excluded. Correlated functional status among segregating V segments might be attributable to linkage disequilibrium, but an unknown experimental factor could not be ruled out. In a later analysis, HLA-associated TCR beta chains showed more clonal expansion and lower generation probabilities than non-associated chains that were equally common. For the cohort, immune exposure information was limited to CMV serostatus. The classifier was reported to diagnose cytomegalovirus status with high specificity and sensitivity in both the original cohort and the validation cohort. According to a later analysis, most CMV-associated TCR beta chains appeared to be HLA-restricted, and the HLA associations seemed to be driven largely by CMV exposure. When HLA alleles, especially DR and DQ, strongly co-occurred, attributing TCR associations to individual alleles was difficult. Most TCR sequences were seen in very few donors, while some public TCRs were found in many individuals. In the study, about 150 TCR beta chains were listed as associated with cytomegalovirus. The earlier analysis of some 540 of the donors excluded roughly 16 rarely observed V segments, including chromosome 9 orphons, because counts were too low. A group of highly shared sequence variants was considered likely to be a technical artifact of the sequencing pipeline. A few of the identified cytomegalovirus-associated TCR beta chains were confirmed in vitro to be specific for cytomegalovirus antigens.

Library construction relied on the immunoSEQ multiplex PCR assay. For the multiplex PCR, a mixture combining 60 forward primers for TCR Vbeta segments and 13 reverse primers for TCR Jbeta segments was used. Amplification of the CDR3 region of rearranged TCR beta genes was performed with a multiplex PCR assay on genomic DNA. Amplified TCR beta libraries were sequenced as 87-base-pair reads on the Illumina HiSeq System. As for the authors' bioinformatics: In a later analysis, some 80 million unique TCR beta chains were counted across the 500 to 850 repertoires, and roughly 10 million of these chains were shared by at least two donors. A nearest-neighbor algorithm error-corrected the raw reads and collapsed the reads into unique sequences, merging closely related sequences to remove PCR and sequencing errors. Alignment of CDR3 sequences to IMGT reference sequences was used to assign V, D and J gene segments. For a sequence to be retained, at least a six-nucleotide match to both a V gene segment and a J gene segment was required. Rearrangements were called productive when the CDR3 lacked stop codons and stayed in frame with V and J; all others were non-productive. Following IMGT convention, CDR3 was defined as the stretch from the second conserved V-encoded cysteine up to the conserved J-encoded phenylalanine. The earlier analysis of about 560 of the donors excluded any sequence lacking an unambiguous match to a single V gene segment. An earlier analysis of roughly 590 of the donors called V segments functional above 56.7% productive rearrangements and segregating when the between-donor standard deviation exceeded 5%. A statistical classification framework was built to diagnose cytomegalovirus status from the catalog of TCR beta chain sequences. In a later analysis, V and J genes were assigned by comparing TCR nucleotide sequences against IMGT/GENE-DB human TR gene sequences. Using the TCRdist pipeline, a later analysis assigned CDR3 sequences along with most-parsimonious VDJ recombination scenarios. In a later analysis, each TCR beta chain was defined by its CDR3 amino acid sequence together with its V-gene family, and reads without a unique V-gene family were excluded. In a later analysis, fewer than 600 highly shared, low-generation-probability nucleotide sequences were removed to address suspected cross-contamination and a sequencing artifact. A later analysis calculated a clonal expansion index for each public chain from normalized within-repertoire ranks of inferred template counts. In a later analysis, generation probabilities were computed with a VDJ recombination model fitted to out-of-frame rearrangements, and the resulting probabilities were checked against IGoR. In a later analysis, TCR-TCR, TCR-HLA and TCR-CMV co-occurrence was scored with hypergeometric tests, and a repertoire-size bias correction was applied to TCR pairs. A later analysis estimated false discovery rates by permuting HLA or CMV assignments 20 times. In a later analysis, co-occurring TCRs were grouped using DBSCAN, and TCRdist sequence similarity was added for clustering within HLA-allele-positive subsets. Repertoires with fewer than 30,000 or more than 120,000 public chains were left out of co-occurrence clustering, as were a handful of repertoires with anomalous nucleotide sharing. As stored in TCRdb, this immuneACCESS dataset retains in-frame rearrangements with V and J assigned. A fraction of the clones does not appear; measured against another copy, unresolved V genes explain less than half of the discrepancy, and the remainder lacks a known reason. V and J calls and clone size are copied from that table; D and trimming were computed from the DNA. Across this sample there are some 140,000 clones, with approximately 79% seen only once. The ten largest account for about 6.5% of the sample.

V and J lose 4 bases and 11 bases, and a span of 11 bases separates them. As encoded in the germline V gene, CDR1 is MNHNS while CDR2 is SASEGT. Taken from cysteine to phenylalanine, the CDR3 has 11 residues. Just CDR3 DNA is preserved here, 33 bases in frame from base 1. In total, more than 500 healthy bone marrow donors made up the cohort. At the time of sampling, all cohort members were nominally healthy, though unrecorded immune exposures were likely present. The donor was CMV seropositive and was included in the group of 270 or so seropositive cohort members. A peripheral blood sample was collected from each donor, and TCR beta sequencing was performed on peripheral blood mononuclear cells. Genomic DNA was extracted from the blood cell samples with the Qiagen DNeasy Blood Extraction Kit. For this clone: It has no known antigen specificity. The record has no base qualities; no much larger clone is one base away.

The sequence joins TRBV6-1 to TRBJ1-1; a confident D gene designation cannot be given. Input material: PBMCs. This TCR derives from a man aged 40-55 years in good health and CMV-seropositive. The CDR3 region reads CASSGSLGAFF. The sequenced DNA: TGTGCCAGCAGTGGGTCCCTCGGGGCTTTCTTT.